This T cell receptor (beta chain) was observed in a study of response to subunit inactivated influenza vaccine. TCRdb re-derived calls from the RT-PCR reads in MiXCR, one entry per CDR3 protein. The profile shows fewer than 550,000 distinct CDR3 sequences, approximately 24% of them singletons. Trimming pared 9 bases from V and 0 bases from J, leaving 13 bases between. CDR3 length equals 13 residues. CDR1 is SGHRS and CDR2 is YFSETQ in the germline V gene. The genes are TRBV5-1 and TRBJ2-7, with a tentative D call TRBD1 (5 bases). The sequence was obtained from a man in his fifties or sixties who received an inactivated influenza vaccine. Sequencing was performed on CD4+ T cells sorted from PBMCs, taken 5 to 6 days after vaccination. The CDR3 nucleotides read TGCGCCACCAAGGTGGACAACTCCTACGAGCAGTACTTC. This sequence encodes CATKVDNSYEQYF.